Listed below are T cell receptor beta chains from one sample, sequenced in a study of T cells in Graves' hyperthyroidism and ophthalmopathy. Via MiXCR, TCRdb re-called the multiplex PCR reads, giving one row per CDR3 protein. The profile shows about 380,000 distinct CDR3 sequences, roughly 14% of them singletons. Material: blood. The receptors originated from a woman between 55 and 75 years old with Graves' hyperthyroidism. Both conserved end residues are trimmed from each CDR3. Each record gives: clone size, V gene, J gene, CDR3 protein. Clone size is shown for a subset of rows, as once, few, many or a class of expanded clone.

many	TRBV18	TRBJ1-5	ASSPSGQGVQPQH
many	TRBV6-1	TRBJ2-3	ASSRREATDTQY
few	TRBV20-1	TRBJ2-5	SAPGTSGTYQETQY
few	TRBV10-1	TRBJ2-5	ASSESKAGTETQY
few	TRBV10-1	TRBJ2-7	ASSAREQY
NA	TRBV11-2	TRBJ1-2	ASSTPGFYGYT
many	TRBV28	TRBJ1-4	ASSSPRGFLVEKLF
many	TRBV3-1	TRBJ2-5	ASSQTTSFETQY
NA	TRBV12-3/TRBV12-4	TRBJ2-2	ASSSMDRNTGELF
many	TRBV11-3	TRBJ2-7	ASARVSYEQY